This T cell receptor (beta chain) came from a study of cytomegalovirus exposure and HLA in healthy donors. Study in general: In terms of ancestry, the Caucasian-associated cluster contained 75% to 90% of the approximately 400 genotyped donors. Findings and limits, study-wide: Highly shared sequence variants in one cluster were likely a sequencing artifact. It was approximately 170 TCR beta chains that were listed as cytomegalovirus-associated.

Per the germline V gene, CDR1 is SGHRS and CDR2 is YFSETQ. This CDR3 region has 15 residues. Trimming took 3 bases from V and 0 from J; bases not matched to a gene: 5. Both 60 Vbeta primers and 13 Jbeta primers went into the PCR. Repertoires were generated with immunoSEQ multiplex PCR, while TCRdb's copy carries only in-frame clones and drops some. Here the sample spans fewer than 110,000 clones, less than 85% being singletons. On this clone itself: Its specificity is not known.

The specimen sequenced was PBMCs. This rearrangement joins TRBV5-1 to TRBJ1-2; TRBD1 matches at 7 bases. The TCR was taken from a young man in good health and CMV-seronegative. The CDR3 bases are TGCGCCAGCAGCTCCGCAGGGGGAGCTAACTATGGCTACACCTTC. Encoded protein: CASSSAGGANYGYTF.